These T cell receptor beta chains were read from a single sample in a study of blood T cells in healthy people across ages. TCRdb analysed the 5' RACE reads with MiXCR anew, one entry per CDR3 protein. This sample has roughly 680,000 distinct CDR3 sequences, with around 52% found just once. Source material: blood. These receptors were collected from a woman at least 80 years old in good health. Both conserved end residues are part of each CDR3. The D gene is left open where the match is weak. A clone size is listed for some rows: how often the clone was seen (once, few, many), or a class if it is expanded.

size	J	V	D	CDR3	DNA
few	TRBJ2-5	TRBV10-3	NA	CAISGSGNEQYF	TGTGCCATCAGTGGATCGGGGAATGAGCAGTACTTC
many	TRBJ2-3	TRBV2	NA	CASARGDTQYF	TGTGCCAGCGCCAGGGGAGATACGCAGTATTTT
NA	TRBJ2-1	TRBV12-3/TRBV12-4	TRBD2	CASSLVLLAGGYNEQFF	TGTGCCAGCAGTTTAGTACTCCTAGCGGGAGGGTACAATGAGCAGTTCTTC
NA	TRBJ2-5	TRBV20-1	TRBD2	CSAMLRQLAGVLETQYF	TGCAGTGCTATGTTGCGCCAACTAGCGGGAGTATTGGAGACCCAGTACTTC
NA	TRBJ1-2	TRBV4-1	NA	CASSQDEGPYGYTF	TGCGCCAGCAGCCAAGATGAAGGGCCCTATGGCTACACCTTC
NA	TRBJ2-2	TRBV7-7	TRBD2	CASSVTGGETGELFF	TGTGCCAGCAGCGTTACTGGGGGGGAAACCGGGGAGCTGTTTTTT
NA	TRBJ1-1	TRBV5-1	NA	CASSLAGIGSRAFF	TGCGCCAGCAGCTTGGCCGGGATTGGGTCGAGAGCTTTCTTT
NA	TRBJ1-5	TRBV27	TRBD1	CASSAGTGPQPQHF	TGTGCCAGCAGTGCAGGGACAGGTCCTCAGCCCCAGCATTTT
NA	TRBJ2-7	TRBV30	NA	CASTRNSYEQYF	TGTGCCTCGACTAGGAACTCCTACGAGCAGTACTTC
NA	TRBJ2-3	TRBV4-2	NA	CASSQEGRGALPVPADTQYF	TGTGCCAGCAGCCAAGAGGGGCGGGGTGCACTACCGGTCCCCGCAGATACGCAGTATTTT
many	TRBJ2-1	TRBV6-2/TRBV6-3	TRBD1	CASSFRDSLQFF	TGTGCCAGCAGTTTCCGGGACAGTTTACAGTTCTTC
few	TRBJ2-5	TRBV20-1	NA	CSASPSTGGLETQYF	TGCAGTGCTAGCCCTTCTACCGGGGGCCTTGAGACCCAGTACTTC
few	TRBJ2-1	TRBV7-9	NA	CASREGHEQFF	TGTGCCAGCAGGGAGGGGCATGAGCAGTTCTTC
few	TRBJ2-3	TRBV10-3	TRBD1	CAVMIDRETDTQYF	TGTGCCGTCATGATCGACAGGGAGACAGATACGCAGTATTTT
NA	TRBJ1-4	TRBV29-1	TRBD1	CSVLDRGGTNEKLFF	TGCAGCGTTCTGGACAGGGGAGGAACTAATGAAAAACTGTTTTTT
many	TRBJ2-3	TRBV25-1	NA	CASSDVVSSTDTQYF	TGTGCCAGCAGTGACGTTGTCTCTAGCACAGATACGCAGTATTTT
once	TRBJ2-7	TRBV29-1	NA	CSGSQVYNEQYF	TGCAGCGGTTCTCAGGTTTACAATGAGCAGTACTTC
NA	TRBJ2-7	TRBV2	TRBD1	CAGSPTTGTDSYEQYF	TGTGCCGGGTCCCCAACCACCGGGACAGACTCCTACGAGCAGTACTTC
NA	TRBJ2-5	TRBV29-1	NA	CGVEVQRRETQYF	TGCGGCGTTGAAGTACAGAGAAGAGAGACCCAGTACTTC
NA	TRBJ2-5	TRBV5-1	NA	CASSLTDSQETQYF	TGCGCCAGCAGCTTGACCGACAGTCAAGAGACCCAGTACTTC
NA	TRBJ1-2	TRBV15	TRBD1	CATSREPGQGLYGYTF	TGTGCCACCAGCAGAGAACCGGGACAGGGTCTCTATGGCTACACCTTC
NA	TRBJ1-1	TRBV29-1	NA	CSVEKLNTEAFF	TGCAGCGTTGAGAAGCTGAACACTGAAGCTTTCTTT